This is a list of T cell receptor beta chains from one sample in a study of circulating CD8 cells and anti-PD-1 response in melanoma. TCRdb reprocessed the reads with MiXCR, giving one entry per CDR3 protein. The table records over a hundred distinct CDR3 sequences, around 5.6% of them present only once. Sequencing used CD8+ T cells from PBMCs, obtained at baseline or after one month of anti-PD-1 therapy (not recorded which). Source of these receptors: a human donor with melanoma. The CDR3 runs from the conserved cysteine through the conserved F or W. D genes are given only for firm matches. Clone size is shown for a subset of rows, as once, few, many or a class of expanded clone.

>TRBD2|TRBJ2-1|large|TRBV12-3/TRBV12-4
TGTGCCAGCAGTGCCCCGGGACTAGCGAGCAATGAGCAGTTCTTC
CASSAPGLASNEQFF
>-|TRBJ2-3|few|TRBV7-2
TGTGCCAGCAGCTTAGCCCTTCCAGATACGCAGTATTTT
CASSLALPDTQYF
>TRBD2|TRBJ2-1|large|TRBV4-1
TGCGCCAGCAGCCATCTGGACGGGGGGTACAATGAGCAGTTCTTC
CASSHLDGGYNEQFF
>-|TRBJ2-1|-|TRBV29-1
TGCAGCGTCCGAACGCGGGCGGAGGAAAGGGCCTACAATGAGCAGTTCTTC
CSVRTRAEERAYNEQFF
>TRBD2|TRBJ2-7|large|TRBV5-4
TGTGCCAGCAGATCTAGCGGGAGCCCCCACGAGCAGTACTTC
CASRSSGSPHEQYF
>TRBD2|TRBJ2-2|large|TRBV19
TGTGCCAGTAGTCCAGCGGGGGAGATGAATGCCGGGGAGCTGTTTTTT
CASSPAGEMNAGELFF